The present T cell receptor (beta chain) was sequenced within a study of T cell clonality in common variable immunodeficiency (dated by TCRdb to 2013 to 2016). The research as a whole found: It was noted by the authors that sequencing of the repertoires of T cell subpopulations would be needed to clarify the cause of the increased clonality in CVID. TCRbeta clonality was higher in CVID subjects than in healthy controls (t-test p = 0.018), and the increase was most characteristic of about a third of subjects. Fewer TCRbeta clones were shared among CVID subjects than among healthy controls (p < 0.0001). CVID TCRbeta sequences were reported to have fewer deletions and N-nucleotide insertions and to lack highly modified clones with 13 or more V deletions. Even though DNA input was equal, the average per sample came to 65,000 to 100,000 unique sequences for controls compared with 25,000 to 40,000 for CVID samples. Patient heterogeneity within the CVID cohort put limits on correlating repertoire features with clinical complications.

CDR1 and CDR2, per the germline V gene (reference sequence), are MNHEY and SMNVEV. Inclusive of the bounding cysteine and phenylalanine, the CDR3 is 13 residues long. Part of the CDR3 DNA is given, 30 bases translated from base 1. Cut back by 6 bases and 4 bases, the V and J ends lie 13 bases apart. Equivalent amounts of genomic DNA from CVID and control samples were used as sequencing input. For every sample, a 60 bp segment covering the rearranged TCRbeta CDR3 region was amplified and then sequenced. TCRbeta amplification used the immunoSEQ assay, a bias-corrected multiplex PCR with high-throughput sequencing. Per the authors' processing: Every unique nucleotide sequence counted as a clone and was annotated with V, D and J genes, copy number and frequency. Sequences were labeled productive if in frame, and non-productive if out of frame or containing stop codons. Clonality was calculated from Shannon's entropy as previously described. The predicted amino acid sequences of productive clones were used to derive mean CDR3 Kyte-Doolittle hydropathy. Hierarchical clustering of scaled V gene usage was performed with the R hclust function using Manhattan distance and complete linkage. To assess clone sharing by CDR3 amino acid sequence, 12 repertoires per group were resampled over 100 rounds. The repertoires were screened for 55 to 75 published EBV-specific TCRbeta sequences and 245 published CMV-specific TCRbeta sequences. Analysis left out a couple of CVID samples that produced under 10,000 sequences, so fewer than 55 CVID repertoires remained. This immuneACCESS table, as held by TCRdb, lists in-frame sequences with V and J called but not all clones. Of the missing ones, under half trace to an unresolved V gene in checked studies; the others have no known cause. V and J calls plus clone size are reproduced from that table; the DNA served to infer D and trimming. There are roughly 55,000 clones in this sample, and none of them is a singleton. 5.4% of the sample rests with the top ten.

About this clone: Its antigen is currently not known. Coverage ceases 3 residues before the CDR3 finishes, and the germline J gene fills in the end.

Both CVID patients and healthy controls were predominantly of Caucasian heritage. Heparinized peripheral whole blood samples of roughly 5 to 9 ml were obtained from each donor. Genomic DNA from adults with common variable immune deficiency (CVID) and from healthy adult controls was the source for sequencing TCRbeta CDR3 repertoires. The control group was made up of 22 healthy adult volunteers (10 male and 12 female) whose ages ranged from roughly 23 to 66 years, with a mean age of 34. Diluted blood was density-centrifuged over Hypaque 1077 or Ficoll-Paque to isolate peripheral blood mononuclear cells. Unsorted mononuclear cells served as the source of genomic DNA, which was extracted either by Qiagen column purification or by a centrifugation-based method.

The clonotype was recovered from a person aged 18-70 years in good health. This chain joins TRBV27 to TRBJ2-7; 6 matching bases give a weak D call of TRBD2. The sequenced material came from peripheral blood mononuclear cells. CDR3 bases read: TGTGCCAGCAGGAGGACTAACCATTACGAG. Its protein reads: CASRRTNHYE. The full CDR3 sequence reads CASRRTNHYEQYF.